Presented here are 15 T cell receptor beta chains from one specimen sequenced in a study of blood T cells in healthy people across ages. With a J-beta primer mix and a sample-barcoded 5' primer, a second PCR ran about 7 to 11 cycles. In TCRdb, the 5' RACE reads were re-called with MiXCR into one record per CDR3 protein. Of around 690,000 distinct CDR3 sequences listed, about 54% are singletons. Input material: blood. The source of these receptors is a man in his 60s in good health.

This rearrangement joins TRBV20-1 to TRBJ1-2; D unresolved. The CDR3 covers 11 residues. Trimming cost V 0 bases and J 13 bases, with 12 bases left between them. Per the germline V gene, CDR1 is DFQATT and CDR2 is SNEGSKA (reference sequence). CDR3 DNA sequence: TGCAGTGCTAGAGATGGCGAGAGCACCACCTTC. It encodes CSARDGESTTF.

The chain is built from TRBV12-3 or TRBV12-4 and TRBJ1-2; TRBD1 matches 8 bases. The V gene end was trimmed by 6 bases and the J gene end by 4 bases; junction bases not matched to a gene: 7. There are 14 residues in the CDR3. CDR3 loop: CASSRGLVTYGYTF. The CDR3, as DNA: TGTGCCAGCAGCAGGGGGCTGGTAACCTATGGCTACACCTTC.

This clonotype came up once. The genes are TRBV15 and TRBJ2-5, with 7 positions matching TRBD1. In germline, CDR1 is LNHNV, CDR2 YYDKDF (reference sequence). The J segment lost 2 bases and the V segment lost 1 base, leaving 4 bases of the junction unmatched. This CDR3 is built from 15 residues. The CDR3 here is CATSRVGDRQETQYF. DNA for the CDR3: TGTGCCACCAGCAGAGTCGGGGACAGACAAGAGACCCAGTACTTC.

In DNA, the CDR3 is TGCAGTGCCAAGGACAGGGCGTCGCACAATGAGCAGTTCTTC. This translates into CSAKDRASHNEQFF. The V call is TRBV20-1, the J call TRBJ2-1; 8 positions match TRBD1. The CDR3 has 14 amino acids. Germline V gene data show CDR1 as DFQATT and CDR2 as SNEGSKA (reference sequence). J gave up 5 bases and V 6 bases, and 9 bases lay outside the gene matches.

The V gene is TRBV20-1, the J gene TRBJ2-5; D may be TRBD1 (6 bases). With the DNA end fitting TRBJ2-7 better, the J assignment may be wrong. Germline-derived CDR1 and CDR2 are DFQATT and SNEGSKA (reference sequence). The CDR3 is 14 residues long. In DNA form, the CDR3 reads TGCAGTGCTAGAGATTTTAACAGGGTCTACGAGCAGTACTTC. The encoded protein is CSARDFNRVYEQYF.

V usage is TRBV10-3 and J usage is TRBJ2-7; D might be TRBD2 (7 bases). The CDR3 is 13 residues long. V dropped 10 bases and J dropped 4 bases, with 17 bases sitting between them. Germline CDR1 ENHRY, CDR2 SYGVKD. CDR3 coding DNA: TGTGCCACCGGGGGGCCTACAGGGTACGAGCAGTACTTC. Encoded protein: CATGGPTGYEQYF.

The chain joins TRBV20-1 to TRBJ2-7, with TRBD1 as a possible D gene (5 bases). This CDR3 has 15 amino acids. V was clipped by 6 bases and J by 2 bases, with 20 bases between them. Germline lookup yields CDR1 DFQATT and CDR2 SNEGSKA (reference sequence). CDR3 bases: TGCAGTGCCCACCGCGGACAAGGATCTACCTACGAGCAGTACTTC. Translating gives CSAHRGQGSTYEQYF.

This chain connects TRBV10-3 to TRBJ1-3, with 12 nucleotides matching TRBD1. The CDR3 spans 17 residues. From germline, CDR1 is ENHRY and CDR2 SYGVKD. Unmatched junction bases numbered 3, after V lost 3 bases and J lost 0 bases. The CDR3 sequence: CAISDPGQGASGNTIYF. In DNA form, the CDR3 reads TGTGCCATCAGTGACCCGGGACAGGGGGCCTCTGGAAACACCATATATTTT.

This chain connects TRBV6-5 to TRBJ2-4, with a possible D match to TRBD1 (5 bases). Matching the DNA end better, TRBJ2-7 makes the J call doubtful. The CDR3 contains 14 residues. The germline gives CDR1 MNHEY, CDR2 SVGAGI. CDR3: CASSYSSGTYEQYF. CDR3 DNA sequence: TGTGCCAGCAGTTACTCTTCAGGGACCTACGAGCAGTACTTC.

This clonotype was counted between two and nine times. V usage is TRBV18 and J usage is TRBJ1-4, with D perhaps matching TRBD1 (6 bases). The CDR3 is 15 amino acids. Trimming took off 2 bases at V and 3 bases at J, with 10 bases between the two ends. Germline assignment: CDR1 KGHSH and CDR2 LQKENI. In nucleotides, the CDR3 is TGTGCCAGCTCACCAACCAGGGGATCTAATGAAAAACTGTTTTTT. Translated: CASSPTRGSNEKLFF.

The chain is built from TRBV24-1 and TRBJ2-5; 13 positions match TRBD2. Trimming cost V 9 bases and J 5 bases; bases outside gene matches: 11. The V gene's germline CDR1 is KGHDR and CDR2 SFDVKD. The CDR3 length is 16 residues. CDR3 sequence: CATAGKTSGGIETQYF. CDR3 bases: TGTGCCACCGCTGGTAAGACTAGCGGGGGGATTGAGACCCAGTACTTC.

The sample holds a few counts of this clonotype. This sequence joins TRBV20-1 and TRBJ1-2; D might be TRBD1 (6 bases). V lost 5 bases, J lost 4 bases, and 23 bases lay in between. Germline V gene lookup returns CDR1 DFQATT and CDR2 SNEGSKA (reference sequence). This CDR3 has 16 amino acids. The CDR3, as DNA: TGCAGTGCTGGGGGGGACAAGAGACGGGGCCCCTATGGCTACACCTTC. As protein: CSAGGDKRRGPYGYTF.

In DNA form, the CDR3 reads TGTGCCAGCACCCCCCAACCGGCCAGCCAAGAGACCCAGTACTTC. It yields the protein CASTPQPASQETQYF. The chain couples TRBV3-1 to TRBJ2-5, with D uncertain. Trimming pared 7 bases from V and 1 base from J, leaving 16 bases between. Per the germline V gene, CDR1 is LGHDT and CDR2 is YNNKEL (reference sequence). This CDR3 contains 15 residues.

The gene calls are TRBV10-3 and TRBJ1-2; a possible D gene is TRBD1 (5 bases). CDR3 length: 14 amino acids. Germline values: CDR1 ENHRY, CDR2 SYGVKD. V lost 6 bases, J lost 0 bases, and 11 bases lay in between. In DNA, the CDR3 is TGTGCCATCAGCGGGACGGGAGCTAACTATGGCTACACCTTC. Translated, it gives CAISGTGANYGYTF.

The rearrangement uses TRBV20-1 and TRBJ1-4, with 9 bases lining up with TRBD1. V lost 3 bases and J lost 8; bases outside the gene matches: 7. This CDR3 spans 14 amino acids. Germline loops: CDR1 DFQATT, CDR2 SNEGSKA (reference sequence). The CDR3 sequence: CSASRTGAGEKLFF. The CDR3 DNA sequence: TGCAGTGCTAGCAGGACAGGGGCAGGCGAAAAACTGTTTTTT.